This section outlines one T cell receptor (beta chain) sequence together with its context. Antigen specificity is unknown. CDR1 and CDR2 (germline): SGHRS, YFSETQ. V dropped 2 bases and J dropped 4; count of bases not matched to a gene: 4. The CDR3 length is 15 residues. Treatment given: roughly 20 received Ad26.COV2.S at low or high dose, single or two shots; 5 received placebo; per-sample allocation not given. Samples were taken on day 63 after the first vaccine or placebo injection. The donor was a Boston adult aged 18-55 years. The method was immunoSEQ multiplex PCR; TCRdb's version includes in-frame clones alone and lacks a portion of them. The sample lists fewer than 900,000 clones, around 92% occurring once. This specimen belongs to a study of Ad26.COV2.S vaccination and SARS-CoV-2 variants. In the study overall: Doses of Ad26.COV2.S were injected into muscle once or twice, 56 days apart. Study-wide points: The study found higher spike-specific TCR breadth in vaccine than placebo recipients. Spike-specific CD8+ and CD4+ T cell responses reportedly showed substantial breadth after vaccination.

Material: peripheral blood, obtained in a trial of Ad26.COV2.S vaccine versus placebo. The chain employs TRBV5-1 and TRBJ2-5, with TRBD2 matching over 11 bases. The TCR comes from a person between 18 and 65 years old who received the Ad26.COV2.S COVID-19 vaccine or a placebo. CDR3 protein: CASSFGLAGGETQYF. Here the CDR3 DNA reads TGCGCCAGCAGCTTCGGCCTAGCGGGGGGAGAGACCCAGTACTTC.